This paragraph reports one T cell receptor beta chain. The record originates from a study of blood T cell repertoires in COVID-19. The data were produced by immunoSEQ multiplex PCR, yet TCRdb's version contains in-frame clones alone and is incomplete. The sample carries under 250,000 clones, around 84% recorded once. Trimming stripped 5 bases from V and 3 bases from J, with 7 bases between. The germline gives CDR1 SGHTA, CDR2 FQGTGA. The CDR3 extends over 13 amino acids. The chain combines TRBV7-3 with TRBJ2-2; a weak D match, TRBD2 (5 bases). The source of this sequence is a man aged 50 to 60 with COVID-19, enrolled during active disease. Sequenced sample: peripheral blood. CDR3 DNA sequence: TGTGCCAGCAGCCCCGGGGACACCGGGGAGCTGTTTTTT. It yields the protein CASSPGDTGELFF.